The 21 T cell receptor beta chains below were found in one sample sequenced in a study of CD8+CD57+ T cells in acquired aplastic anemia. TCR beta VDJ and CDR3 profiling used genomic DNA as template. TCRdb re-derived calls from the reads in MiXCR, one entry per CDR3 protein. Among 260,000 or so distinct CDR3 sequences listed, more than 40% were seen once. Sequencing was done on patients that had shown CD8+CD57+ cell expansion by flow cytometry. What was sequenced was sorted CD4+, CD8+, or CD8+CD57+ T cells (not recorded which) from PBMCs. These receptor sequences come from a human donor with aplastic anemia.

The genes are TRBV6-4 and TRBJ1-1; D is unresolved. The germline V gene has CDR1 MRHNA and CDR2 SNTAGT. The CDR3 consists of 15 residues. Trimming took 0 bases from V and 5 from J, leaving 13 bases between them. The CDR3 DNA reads TGTGCCAGCAGTGACTCTAGCGGGGTAGGAACTGAAGCTTTCTTT. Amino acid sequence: CASSDSSGVGTEAFF.

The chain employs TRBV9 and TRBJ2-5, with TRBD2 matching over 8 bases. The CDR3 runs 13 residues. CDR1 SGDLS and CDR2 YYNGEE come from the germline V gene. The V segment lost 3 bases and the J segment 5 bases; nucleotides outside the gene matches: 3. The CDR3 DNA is TGTGCCAGCAGCGCCGGGACTAGGGAGACCCAGTACTTC. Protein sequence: CASSAGTRETQYF.

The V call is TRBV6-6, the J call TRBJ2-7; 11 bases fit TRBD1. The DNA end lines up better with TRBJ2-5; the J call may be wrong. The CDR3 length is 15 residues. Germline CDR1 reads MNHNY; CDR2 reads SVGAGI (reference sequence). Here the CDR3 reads CASRPGQGEGRTQYF. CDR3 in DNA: TGTGCCAGCAGGCCGGGACAGGGGGAGGGTAGGACCCAGTACTTC.

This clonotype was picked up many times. CDR3 coding DNA: TGTGCCAGTAGTCAGGGGGCCGACACTGAAGCTTTCTTT. It is translated as CASSQGADTEAFF. The V call is TRBV19, the J call TRBJ1-1; 8 bases map to TRBD1. CDR3 length: 13 residues. V was pared by 5 bases and J by 3 bases, with 2 bases of the junction left unmatched. Germline V lookup: CDR1 LNHDA, CDR2 SQIVND (reference sequence).

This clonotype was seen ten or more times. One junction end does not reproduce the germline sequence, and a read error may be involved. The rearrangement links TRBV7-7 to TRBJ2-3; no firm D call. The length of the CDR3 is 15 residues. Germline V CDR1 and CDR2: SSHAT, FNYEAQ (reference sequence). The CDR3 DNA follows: TGTGCTAGCAGCTTAGGTGTCACTAGCACAGATACGCAGTATTTT. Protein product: CASSLGVTSTDTQYF.

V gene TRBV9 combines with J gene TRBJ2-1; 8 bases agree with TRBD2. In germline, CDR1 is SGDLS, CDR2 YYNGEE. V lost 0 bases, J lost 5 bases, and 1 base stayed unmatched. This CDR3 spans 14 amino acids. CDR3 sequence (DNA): TGTGCCAGCAGCGTAGTAGCGGGGAACAATGAGCAGTTCTTC. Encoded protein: CASSVVAGNNEQFF.

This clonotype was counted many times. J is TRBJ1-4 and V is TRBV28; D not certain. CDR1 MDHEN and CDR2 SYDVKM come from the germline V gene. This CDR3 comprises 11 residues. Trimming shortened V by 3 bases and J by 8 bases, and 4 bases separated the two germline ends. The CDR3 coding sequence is TGTGCCAGCAGTTTGTCAGAAAAACTGTTTTTT. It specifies CASSLSEKLFF.

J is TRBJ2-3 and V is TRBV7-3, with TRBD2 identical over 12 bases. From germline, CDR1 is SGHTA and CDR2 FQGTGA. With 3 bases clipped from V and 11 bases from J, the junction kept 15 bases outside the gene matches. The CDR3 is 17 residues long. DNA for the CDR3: TGTGCCAGCAGCTTCCGACTAGCGGGGGCCCTTAACAATGAGCAGTATTTT. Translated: CASSFRLAGALNNEQYF.

The CDR3, as DNA: TGCGCCAGCAGCCAGCGACAGGGGATGAACACTGAAGCTTTCTTT. Protein sequence: CASSQRQGMNTEAFF. V usage is TRBV5-1 and J usage is TRBJ1-1, with 8 bases identical to TRBD1. Germline V gene data show CDR1 as SGHRS and CDR2 as YFSETQ. J was trimmed by 0 bases and V by 4 bases; bases with no gene match: 5. The CDR3 is 15 amino acids.

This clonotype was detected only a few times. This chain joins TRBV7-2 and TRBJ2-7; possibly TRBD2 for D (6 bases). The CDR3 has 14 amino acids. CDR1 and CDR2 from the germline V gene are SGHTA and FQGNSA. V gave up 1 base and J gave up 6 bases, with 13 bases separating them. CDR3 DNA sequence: TGTGCCAGCAGCTTAGAATTGGCGGGAAGCGAGCAGTACGTC. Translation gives CASSLELAGSEQYV.

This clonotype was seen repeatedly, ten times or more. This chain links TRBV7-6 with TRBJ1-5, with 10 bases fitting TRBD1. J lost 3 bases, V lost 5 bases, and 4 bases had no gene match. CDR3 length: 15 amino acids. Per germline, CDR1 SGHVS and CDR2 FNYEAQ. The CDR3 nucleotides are TGTGCCAGCAGCGCGGGACAGGGGCCCAATCAGCCCCAGCATTTT. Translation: CASSAGQGPNQPQHF.

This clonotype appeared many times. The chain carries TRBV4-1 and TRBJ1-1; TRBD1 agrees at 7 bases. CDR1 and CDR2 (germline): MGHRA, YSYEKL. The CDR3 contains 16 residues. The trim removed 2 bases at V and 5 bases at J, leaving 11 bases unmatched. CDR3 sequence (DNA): TGCGCCAGCAGCCAATTCCTAACAGGGGAGGGGACTGAAGCTTTCTTT. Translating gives CASSQFLTGEGTEAFF.

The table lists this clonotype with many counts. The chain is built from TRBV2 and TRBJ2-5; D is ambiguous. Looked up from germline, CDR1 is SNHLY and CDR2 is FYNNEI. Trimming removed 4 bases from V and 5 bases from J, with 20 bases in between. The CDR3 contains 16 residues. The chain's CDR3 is CASSVVRTPPRETQYF. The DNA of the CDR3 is TGTGCCAGCAGTGTGGTTAGGACCCCCCCTCGGGAGACCCAGTACTTC.

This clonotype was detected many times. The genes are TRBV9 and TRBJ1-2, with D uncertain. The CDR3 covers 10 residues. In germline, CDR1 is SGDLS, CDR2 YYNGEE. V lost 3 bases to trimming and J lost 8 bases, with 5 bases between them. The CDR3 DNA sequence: TGTGCCAGCAGCGGTTGGGGCTACACCTTC. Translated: CASSGWGYTF.

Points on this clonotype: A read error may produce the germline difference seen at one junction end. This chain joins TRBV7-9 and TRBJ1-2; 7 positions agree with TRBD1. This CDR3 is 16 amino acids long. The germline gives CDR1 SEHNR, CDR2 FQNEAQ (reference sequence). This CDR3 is CASSQKVRDRVFGHTF. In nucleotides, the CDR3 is TGCGCCAGCAGCCAAAAAGTTCGAGACAGGGTTTTTGGCCACACCTTC.

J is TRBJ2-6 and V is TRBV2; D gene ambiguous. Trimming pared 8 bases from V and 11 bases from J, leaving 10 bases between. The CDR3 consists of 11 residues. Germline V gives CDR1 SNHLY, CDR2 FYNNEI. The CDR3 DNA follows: TGTGCCAGCGGCCTTGCCGACGTCCTGACTTTC. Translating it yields CASGLADVLTF.

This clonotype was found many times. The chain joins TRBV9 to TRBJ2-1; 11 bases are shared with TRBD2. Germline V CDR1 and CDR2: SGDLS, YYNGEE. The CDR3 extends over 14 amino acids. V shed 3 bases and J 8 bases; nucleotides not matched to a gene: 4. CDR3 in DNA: TGTGCCAGCAGCGGCACTAGCGGGAGAGATGAGCAGTTCTTC. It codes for CASSGTSGRDEQFF.

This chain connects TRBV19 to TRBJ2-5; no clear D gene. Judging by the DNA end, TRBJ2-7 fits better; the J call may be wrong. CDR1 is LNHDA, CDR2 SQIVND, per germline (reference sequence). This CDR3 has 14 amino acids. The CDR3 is CASSIGATSYEQYF. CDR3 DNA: TGTGCCAGTAGTATAGGCGCTACCTCCTACGAGCAGTACTTC.

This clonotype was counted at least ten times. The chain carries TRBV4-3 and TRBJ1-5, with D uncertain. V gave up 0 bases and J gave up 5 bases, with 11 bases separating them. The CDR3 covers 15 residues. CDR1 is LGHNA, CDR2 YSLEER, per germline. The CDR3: CASSQDGIPDQPQHF. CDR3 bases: TGCGCCAGCAGCCAAGATGGGATCCCAGATCAGCCCCAGCATTTT.

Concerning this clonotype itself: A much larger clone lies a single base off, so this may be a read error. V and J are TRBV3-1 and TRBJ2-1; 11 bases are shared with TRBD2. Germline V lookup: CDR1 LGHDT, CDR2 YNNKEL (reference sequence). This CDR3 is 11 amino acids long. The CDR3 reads CVSSHLAGGFF. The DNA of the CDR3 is TGTGTCAGCAGCCACCTAGCGGGGGGATTCTTC.

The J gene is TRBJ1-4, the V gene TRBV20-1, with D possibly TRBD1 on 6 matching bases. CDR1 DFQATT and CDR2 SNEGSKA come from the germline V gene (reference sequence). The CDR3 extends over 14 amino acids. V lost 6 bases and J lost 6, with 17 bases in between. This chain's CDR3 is CSAKTGRGDEKLFF. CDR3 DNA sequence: TGCAGTGCCAAAACAGGGCGAGGAGATGAAAAACTGTTTTTT.